Shown below are 18 T cell receptor beta chains from a single sample sequenced in a study of post-analysis software for immune sequencing data. The study, taken as a whole, reports: Higher frequency in patients than in controls was seen for several TRBV segments, with TRBV5-6, TRBV5-1 and TRBV20-1 among them.

No antigen has been assigned to these receptors. The TCR beta cDNA libraries carried unique molecular identifiers. From the PCR reads, TCRdb called clonotypes with MiXCR, one entry per CDR3 protein. The data contain hundreds of thousands of distinct CDR3 sequences, nearly 45% of them singletons. The sequenced sample consisted of blood. Source of these receptors: a girl aged 10 to 17 with multiple sclerosis.

This clonotype showed up just a few times. An end of the junction does not agree with germline; a read error may underlie this. The chain links TRBV29-1 to TRBJ2-1; 7 nucleotides align to TRBD2. This CDR3 comprises 16 residues. In germline, CDR1 is SQVTM, CDR2 ANQGSEA. CDR3 region: CGVDSSGWGGDNEQFF. The CDR3 bases are TGCGGCGTTGATTCTAGCGGATGGGGTGGGGACAATGAGCAGTTCTTC.

CDR3 region: CASSQEGATDTQYF. CDR3 nucleotide sequence: TGTGCCAGCAGCCAGGAAGGGGCAACAGATACGCAGTATTTT. The V call is TRBV14, the J call TRBJ2-3, with D tentatively TRBD1 (5 bases). Germline CDR1 is SGHDN and CDR2 is FVKESK. The CDR3 contains 14 residues. V shed 3 bases and J shed 3 bases, with 10 bases lying between them. Using reference TRBV14 and TRBJ2-3 for the parts outside the CDR3, the full variable domain is EAGVTQFPSHSVIEKGQTVTLRCDPISGHDNLYWYRRVMGKEIKFLLHFVKESKQDESGMPNNRFLAERTGGTYSTLKVQPAELEDSGVYFCASSQEGATDTQYFGPGTRLTVL.

About this clonotype: A much bigger clone sits one base away, suggesting this may be a read error. V gene TRBV4-1 combines with J gene TRBJ2-7; 12 bases are a match to TRBD2. Unmatched junction bases numbered 6, after V lost 2 bases and J lost 7 bases. The germline V gene has CDR1 MGHRA and CDR2 YSYEKL. The CDR3 runs 15 residues. The CDR3 is CASSQKLAGGGEQYF. The CDR3 DNA reads as TGCGCCAGCAGCCAAAAACTAGCGGGAGGAGGTGAGCAGTACTTC.

The gene calls are TRBV7-9 and TRBJ2-1; 7 bases are a match to TRBD2. Germline assignment: CDR1 SEHNR and CDR2 FQNEAQ (reference sequence). Trimming removed 4 bases from V and 2 bases from J; junction bases left unmatched: 5. The CDR3 consists of 15 residues. The CDR3 is CASSYQRGTYNEQFF. Written as DNA, the CDR3 is TGTGCCAGCAGCTACCAGCGGGGTACCTACAATGAGCAGTTCTTC.

The chain couples TRBV5-5 to TRBJ2-3, with D perhaps given as TRBD1 or TRBD2 (5 bases each). Germline V lookup: CDR1 SGHKS, CDR2 YYEKEE (reference sequence). This CDR3 region has 14 residues. The V end was cut by 7 bases, the J end by 0 bases, with 12 bases between. The CDR3 region is CASLRRDSTDTQYF. For the CDR3, the DNA is TGTGCCAGCCTCAGAAGGGACAGCACAGATACGCAGTATTTT.

CDR3 in amino acids: CSASRPNEKLFF. The CDR3 DNA reads as TGCAGTGCTAGCAGACCTAATGAAAAACTGTTTTTT. This sequence joins TRBV20-1 and TRBJ1-4; D is undetermined. From germline, CDR1 is DFQATT and CDR2 SNEGSKA (reference sequence). The CDR3 length is 12 residues. V was cut by 3 bases and J by 3 bases, with 5 bases left in between.

The chain uses TRBV5-1 and TRBJ1-1, with 7 bases matching TRBD1. Germline trimming cut 1 base from V and 0 bases from J; bases unmatched to any gene: 3. This CDR3 comprises 15 residues. Germline-derived CDR1 and CDR2 are SGHRS and YFSETQ. CDR3 sequence reads: CASSLSQGVNTEAFF. Here the CDR3 DNA reads TGCGCCAGCAGCTTGTCTCAGGGGGTGAACACTGAAGCTTTCTTT. The full variable domain, with the rest looked up from reference TRBV5-1 and TRBJ1-1, is KAGVTQTPRYLIKTRGQQVTLSCSPISGHRSVSWYQQTPGQGLQFLFEYFSETQRNKGNFPGRFSGRQFSNSRSEMNVSTLELGDSALYLCASSLSQGVNTEAFFGQGTRLTVV.

This clonotype was found a few times. V is TRBV10-3 and J is TRBJ2-5; D is ambiguous. The V and J ends lost 3 bases and 2 bases respectively, with 7 bases between them. This CDR3 is built from 13 residues. The germline gives CDR1 ENHRY, CDR2 SYGVKD. The CDR3 here is CAISDSSQETQYF. CDR3 bases: TGTGCCATCAGTGACAGTTCACAAGAGACCCAGTACTTC.

The chain combines TRBV7-9 with TRBJ2-3; the match to TRBD2 covers 10 bases. The CDR3 is made up of 18 amino acids. The V segment lost 5 bases and the J segment 0 bases; nucleotides outside the gene matches: 11. Germline V gives CDR1 SEHNR, CDR2 FQNEAQ (reference sequence). The CDR3 loop is CASSMGYRTSGSTDTQYF. The CDR3 DNA is TGTGCCAGCAGCATGGGATACAGGACTAGCGGTAGCACAGATACGCAGTATTTT. Full variable domain (outside the CDR3, taken from reference TRBV7-9 and TRBJ2-3): DTGVSQNPRHKITKRGQNVTFRCDPISEHNRLYWYRQTLGQGPEFLTYFQNEAQLEKSRLLSDRFSAERPKGSFSTLEIQRTEQGDSAMYLCASSMGYRTSGSTDTQYFGPGTRLTVL.

Written as DNA, the CDR3 is TGTGCCAGCCCACCCCATCGTCCGTATGGCTACACCTTC. Protein: CASPPHRPYGYTF. J is TRBJ1-2 and V is TRBV21-1. TRBV21-1 counts as a pseudogene. There are 13 residues in the CDR3.

The V gene is TRBV18, the J gene TRBJ2-4; 10 nucleotides line up with TRBD1. This CDR3 is 16 amino acids long. Germline V gives CDR1 KGHSH, CDR2 LQKENI. The J segment lost 13 bases and the V segment lost 3 bases, leaving 15 bases of the junction unmatched. The CDR3 here is CASSPSTGTGDNEQYF. Written as DNA, the CDR3 is TGTGCCAGCTCACCCTCCACCGGGACAGGGGACAATGAGCAGTACTTC.

The chain couples TRBV11-1 to TRBJ2-7; a possible D gene is TRBD1 (6 bases). The germline gives CDR1 SGHAT, CDR2 FQDESV (reference sequence). This CDR3 spans 13 amino acids. Between the trimmed V and J ends, which lost 5 bases and 3 bases, there was a span of 11 bases. The CDR3 sequence is CASSRTDNYEQYF. DNA for the CDR3: TGTGCCAGCAGCCGGACAGACAACTACGAGCAGTACTTC.

The V and J genes are TRBV7-9 and TRBJ2-1; 8 bases match TRBD2. The CDR3 is 15 amino acids. J was trimmed by 5 bases and V by 4 bases; bases with no gene match: 7. The germline gives CDR1 SEHNR, CDR2 FQNEAQ (reference sequence). The CDR3 sequence: CASSSSGLDNNEQFF. The CDR3 bases are TGTGCCAGCAGCTCTTCGGGACTAGACAACAATGAGCAGTTCTTC.

The table lists this clonotype with many counts. This sequence joins TRBV20-1 and TRBJ2-7; possibly TRBD2 for D (6 bases). Germline V lookup: CDR1 DFQATT, CDR2 SNEGSKA (reference sequence). The CDR3 is 16 amino acids. Trimming shortened V by 3 bases and J by 4 bases, and 22 bases separated the two germline ends. CDR3 bases: TGCAGTGCTAGCCTCCGGATAGGGAGGTCCATATACGAGCAGTACTTC. This translates into CSASLRIGRSIYEQYF.

The chain recombines TRBV11-2 with TRBJ2-2; D unresolved. This CDR3 contains 14 residues. The V end lost 2 bases, the J end lost 8 bases, and 12 bases lay between the germline ends. Germline CDR1 SGHAT, CDR2 FQNNGV. The CDR3 bases are TGTGCCAGCAGCTTAATACAGATAACTGGGGAGCTGTTTTTT. Translating gives CASSLIQITGELFF.

The gene calls are TRBV7-6 and TRBJ2-5, with 14 bases identical to TRBD2. CDR3 length: 16 amino acids. CDR1 and CDR2 (germline): SGHVS, FNYEAQ. Germline trimming cut 5 bases from V and 5 bases from J; bases unmatched to any gene: 7. In nucleotides, the CDR3 is TGTGCCAGCAGCCAGGGACTAGCGGGAGTCGGGGAGACCCAGTACTTC. Translating gives CASSQGLAGVGETQYF.

This clonotype was detected only a few times. The genes are TRBV27 and TRBJ2-3; 8 bases match TRBD2. Unmatched junction bases numbered 11, after V lost 5 bases and J lost 4 bases. This CDR3 region has 16 residues. Germline V gene lookup returns CDR1 MNHEY and CDR2 SMNVEV (reference sequence). The CDR3 DNA follows: TGTGCCAGCAGTAACCAGCGGGAGAAGTGGTCAGATACGCAGTATTTT. Protein sequence: CASSNQREKWSDTQYF.

J is TRBJ2-1 and V is TRBV7-9; 11 nucleotides line up with TRBD2. This CDR3 comprises 16 residues. Germline CDR1 and CDR2: SEHNR and FQNEAQ (reference sequence). V was pared by 4 bases and J by 4 bases, with 6 bases of the junction left unmatched. The CDR3 loop is CASSSLGLAGYNEQFF. As DNA, the CDR3 is TGTGCCAGCAGCTCCTTAGGACTAGCGGGTTACAATGAGCAGTTCTTC.